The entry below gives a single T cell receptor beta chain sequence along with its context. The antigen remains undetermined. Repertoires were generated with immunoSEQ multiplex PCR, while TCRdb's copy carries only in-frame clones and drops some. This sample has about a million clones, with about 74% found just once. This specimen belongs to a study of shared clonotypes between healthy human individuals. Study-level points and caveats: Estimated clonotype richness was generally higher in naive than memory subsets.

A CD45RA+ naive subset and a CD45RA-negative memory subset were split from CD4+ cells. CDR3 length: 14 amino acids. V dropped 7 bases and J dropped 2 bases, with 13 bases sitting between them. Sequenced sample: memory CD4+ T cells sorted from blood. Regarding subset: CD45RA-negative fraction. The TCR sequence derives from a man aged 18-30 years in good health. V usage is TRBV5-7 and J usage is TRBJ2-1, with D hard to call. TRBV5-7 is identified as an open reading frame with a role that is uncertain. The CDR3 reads CASDDTVPYNEQFF. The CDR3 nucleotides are TGTGCCAGCGACGATACAGTACCCTACAATGAGCAGTTCTTC.